This entry concerns a single T cell receptor beta chain. No antigen is known for it. Deep sequencing aimed at 1 in 200,000 to 1 in 1 million T cells' resolution. Clones were read by immunoSEQ multiplex PCR, and TCRdb kept only the in-frame ones, dropping some. The table lists some 76,000 clones, over 65% of them singletons, with about 39% in the top ten. The sample comes from a study of cytotoxic CD8 clonotypes in ibrutinib-treated CLL. Turning to the study itself: Partial response occurred in roughly 25 patients and complete response in 2; at median about 70 months, around 14 remained remitted and around twelve progressed. Study results and caveats: Clonality, elevated at ibrutinib response, dropped back toward baseline at progression.

V was clipped by 5 bases and J by 6 bases; unmatched bases: 3. The CDR3 contains 12 residues. Germline V gene data show CDR1 as SGHAT and CDR2 as FQDESV (reference sequence). Sequencing was performed on PBMCs, taken after 24 months of ibrutinib treatment. J is TRBJ2-7 and V is TRBV11-1, with 8 bases identical to TRBD1. This sequence originates from a human donor with chronic lymphocytic leukemia. The CDR3: CASSKDRAEQYF. CDR3 coding DNA: TGTGCCAGCAGCAAGGACAGGGCCGAGCAGTACTTC.